A selection of T cell receptor beta chains follows, all from one sample in a study of identical twins. Using its own MiXCR run on the 5' RACE reads, TCRdb lists one record per CDR3 protein. Of about 890,000 distinct CDR3 sequences listed, roughly an eighth were seen once; the top ten hold about 1.5%. These records were also assigned to another study, of yellow fever vaccine responses in identical twins.

The source material was PBMCs. The receptors were gathered from a woman aged 18 to 35 in good health. Both conserved end residues are trimmed from each CDR3. Fields, in order: V gene, J gene, CDR3 protein.

>TRBV20-1|TRBJ2-1
SARLLSGLTYNEQF
>TRBV29-1|TRBJ2-2
SVRQGHTGELF
>TRBV4-1|TRBJ2-3
ASSQDATDTQY
>TRBV14|TRBJ2-3
ASSHQLAGPSDTQY
>TRBV5-7|TRBJ2-3
ASSLAKRLGDTQY
>TRBV5-1|TRBJ2-1
ASRRAGQGAYEQF
>TRBV10-3|TRBJ1-1
AISDWTGSNTEAF
>TRBV12-3/TRBV12-4|TRBJ2-7
ASSSPGEYEQY
>TRBV11-1|TRBJ2-6
ASSLGLQARTSSGANVLT
>TRBV24-1|TRBJ1-5
ATSDSDKALNQPQH
>TRBV12-3/TRBV12-4|TRBJ2-1
ASSARGQTPSNEQF
>TRBV2|TRBJ2-1
ASRPGLETYNEQF
>TRBV20-1|TRBJ1-1
SAYTGTLNTEAF
>TRBV29-1|TRBJ2-2
SARAVRNTGELF
>TRBV28|TRBJ2-2
ASGIINTGELF
>TRBV5-1|TRBJ1-1
ASSQRGDLPTEAF
>TRBV28|TRBJ1-1
ASSLYRAGSTEAF
>TRBV28|TRBJ2-5
ASSLSVAGGIGETQY
>TRBV12-5|TRBJ2-1
ASGLGVLAGGLDEQF
>TRBV7-9|TRBJ2-5
ASSFRGERETQY
>TRBV12-3/TRBV12-4|TRBJ1-1
ASSLFGVGTEAF
>TRBV18|TRBJ2-5
ASSPPAGRGHPKGETQY
>TRBV7-8|TRBJ2-2
ASSLVAGLDTGELF
>TRBV27|TRBJ2-1
ASSTVAGEEVFVRF
>TRBV11-2|TRBJ2-3
ASSLVSHLGRGADTQY
>TRBV2|TRBJ1-6
ASSEELGFSPLH
>TRBV7-3|TRBJ2-1
ASSRLGQGPPNEQF
>TRBV6-1|TRBJ1-6
ASSEPSRTRNSPLH
>TRBV12-3/TRBV12-4|TRBJ2-3
ASRAGSGGYDTQY
>TRBV10-3|TRBJ2-1
AISDPGLSYNEQF
>TRBV28|TRBJ1-6
ASSLLDNSPLH
>TRBV9|TRBJ2-1
ASSAGRLAGNNEQF
>TRBV4-1|TRBJ2-7
ASSHRVADEQY
>TRBV28|TRBJ2-3
ASSSRQPSTDTQY
>TRBV20-1|TRBJ2-3
SAREYRGRADTQY
>TRBV18|TRBJ2-3
ASSPRLIDTQY
>TRBV7-2|TRBJ2-7
ASSLILVTVGYEQY
>TRBV20-1|TRBJ1-2
SASTGNYGYT
>TRBV12-3/TRBV12-4|TRBJ2-7
ASSFSSNSYEQY
>TRBV28|TRBJ1-1
ASSPRDRALENTEAF
>TRBV7-3|TRBJ2-1
ASSSRLGEQF
>TRBV7-3|TRBJ2-5
ASSLNAGPQETQY
>TRBV5-1|TRBJ2-3
ASSLSGRQSTDTQY
>TRBV9|TRBJ2-1
ASSVAAGAGNEQF